One and the same sample provided the 32 T cell receptor beta chains below, sequenced in a study of CD8+CD57+ T cells in acquired aplastic anemia. TCR beta VDJ and CDR3 profiling used genomic DNA as template. Via MiXCR, TCRdb re-called the reads, giving one row per CDR3 protein. The table records around 400,000 distinct CDR3 sequences, around 72% of them present only once. What was sequenced was sorted CD4+, CD8+, or CD8+CD57+ T cells (not recorded which) from PBMCs. The receptors stem from a human donor in good health, serving as a control.

The V and J genes are TRBV20-1 and TRBJ2-2; tentative D call: TRBD1 (5 bases). Germline loops: CDR1 DFQATT, CDR2 SNEGSKA (reference sequence). There are 12 residues in the CDR3. V shed 3 bases and J shed 15 bases, with 17 bases lying between them. CDR3 region: CSAREQGFDLFF. The CDR3 DNA follows: TGCAGTGCTAGGGAGCAGGGCTTCGATTTGTTTTTT.

This clonotype occurred many times. The chain couples TRBV20-1 to TRBJ2-3, with 9 bases fitting TRBD2. V was clipped by 7 bases and J by 2 bases; unmatched bases: 13. This CDR3 region has 16 residues. Looked up from germline, CDR1 is DFQATT and CDR2 is SNEGSKA (reference sequence). CDR3: CSGGGGGGANTDTQYF. DNA for the CDR3: TGCAGTGGAGGGGGCGGCGGGGGGGCAAACACAGATACGCAGTATTTT.

Points on this clonotype: Given a much more abundant clone one base away, this may be a read error. The chain carries TRBV7-2 and TRBJ1-2; D is unresolved. The CDR3 sequence is 14 residues long. The germline CDR1 and CDR2 sequences are SGHTA and FQGNSA. DNA for the CDR3: TGTGTCAGCAGCCCCCGCCTCCCTAACTATGGCTACACCTTC. The encoded protein is CVSSPRLPNYGYTF.

The gene calls are TRBV7-9 and TRBJ2-1; possibly TRBD2 for D (5 bases). The CDR3 has 13 residues. Germline V CDR1 and CDR2: SEHNR, FQNEAQ (reference sequence). V gave up 5 bases and J gave up 12 bases, with 17 bases separating them. CDR3 residues: CASSLGVSYAQFF. In nucleotides, the CDR3 is TGTGCCAGCAGCCTCGGGGTTTCCTACGCGCAGTTCTTC.

As concerns this clonotype: The missing conserved phenylalanine or tryptophan at the end of this CDR3 makes a read error likely. No DNA is shown, since the ends of the CDR3 on it are uncertain; the CDR3 is the one TCRdb lists. J is TRBJ1-5 and V is TRBV7-9; TRBD1 is the table's D call, not checked against the DNA. Per the germline V gene, CDR1 is SEHNR and CDR2 is FQNEAQ (reference sequence). The CDR3 has 13 amino acids, counting both end residues. CDR3 region: CASSLNRAVGQQQ.

The chain couples TRBV19 to TRBJ1-4; perhaps TRBD1 as D (5 bases). This CDR3 spans 15 amino acids. Between the trimmed V and J ends, which lost 6 bases and 7 bases, there was a span of 18 bases. Germline V CDR1 and CDR2: LNHDA, SQIVND (reference sequence). The CDR3 spells CASSVARGLAEKLFF. The DNA for the CDR3 is TGTGCCAGTAGCGTAGCTCGGGGGTTAGCTGAAAAACTGTTTTTT.

This clonotype was seen at least ten times. The chain links TRBV6-5 to TRBJ2-3, with D hard to call. The CDR3 covers 13 residues. The germline V gene has CDR1 MNHEY and CDR2 SVGAGI. The V end lost 4 bases, the J end lost 9 bases, and 14 bases lay between the germline ends. For the CDR3, the DNA is TGTGCCAGCAGTTTAACGGCCGCCGTAACGCAGTATTTT. The encoded protein is CASSLTAAVTQYF.

The sample holds many counts of this clonotype. The V call is TRBV19, the J call TRBJ2-2, with a weak D call TRBD1 (7 bases). Germline loops: CDR1 LNHDA, CDR2 SQIVND (reference sequence). V dropped 2 bases and J dropped 0 bases, with 13 bases sitting between them. This CDR3 is 17 amino acids long. The CDR3 DNA follows: TGTGCCAGTAGTATAAGCCAGGGGGGAACGAACACCGGGGAGCTGTTTTTT. Amino acid sequence: CASSISQGGTNTGELFF.

This clonotype has at least ten counts. CDR3 coding DNA: TGTGCCAGCAGTTTAGAAAGGGTTGGCTACACCTTC. Protein product: CASSLERVGYTF. The chain combines TRBV12-3 or TRBV12-4 with TRBJ1-2; D gene ambiguous. V was clipped by 1 base and J by 7 bases, with 7 bases between them. This CDR3 contains 12 residues.

The rearrangement links TRBV24-1 to TRBJ1-1; 7 nucleotides line up with TRBD1. Germline CDR1 is KGHDR and CDR2 is SFDVKD. V shed 7 bases and J 14 bases; nucleotides not matched to a gene: 15. The length of the CDR3 is 13 residues. CDR3: CATRDRFDNEAFF. CDR3 DNA sequence: TGTGCCACCAGGGACAGGTTCGACAATGAGGCGTTCTTT.

The chain employs TRBV9 and TRBJ2-1; weak D call: TRBD2 (7 bases). Germline-derived CDR1 and CDR2 are SGDLS and YYNGEE. The CDR3 loop spans 17 amino acids. V lost 5 bases and J 9 bases, leaving 27 bases between the germline ends. The CDR3 loop is CASSEGRGASSNLEQFF. CDR3 sequence (DNA): TGTGCCAGCAGTGAGGGTCGGGGGGCTTCCTCAAACCTTGAGCAGTTCTTC.

The gene calls are TRBV20-1 and TRBJ1-2, with 7 positions matching TRBD1. V was clipped by 5 bases and J by 5 bases; unmatched bases: 5. Germline V lookup: CDR1 DFQATT, CDR2 SNEGSKA (reference sequence). The CDR3 has 12 amino acids. In nucleotides, the CDR3 is TGCAGTGCTCACAGGGGTAGTTATGGCTACACCTTC. Translated, it gives CSAHRGSYGYTF.

CDR3 sequence reads: CASSFRPGTGPDTQYF. In DNA, the CDR3 is TGTGCCAGCAGCTTTCGCCCGGGGACAGGTCCAGATACGCAGTATTTT. The chain employs TRBV7-2 and TRBJ2-3; 8 positions match TRBD1. Germline-derived CDR1 and CDR2 are SGHTA and FQGNSA. V lost 3 bases and J lost 4; bases outside the gene matches: 9. The CDR3 totals 16 residues.

With respect to this clonotype: One end of the junction varies from germline; a read error may be responsible. The V gene is TRBV7-7, the J gene TRBJ2-5; 7 bases are a match to TRBD1. The germline CDR1 and CDR2 sequences are SSHAT and FNYEAQ (reference sequence). This CDR3 has 18 residues. The DNA of the CDR3 is TGTGCTAGCAGCTTACGAGGTCCGGGACAGAACGACAATGAGACCCAGTACTTC. Its translation is CASSLRGPGQNDNETQYF.

Note on this clonotype: At one boundary the junction diverges from the germline segment, which might be a read error. The chain recombines TRBV19 with TRBJ1-6; TRBD1 might be the D (5 bases). Germline CDR1 reads LNHDA; CDR2 reads SQIVND (reference sequence). This CDR3 has 15 amino acids. CDR3 sequence reads: CASGGQGNYDSPLHF. The DNA for the CDR3 is TGTGCCAGTGGTGGCCAGGGAAACTATGATTCACCCCTCCACTTT. Looking up the rest from reference TRBV19 and TRBJ1-6 gives the full variable domain: DGGITQSPKYLFRKEGQNVTLSCEQNLNHDAMYWYRQDPGQGLRLIYYSQIVNDFQKGDIAEGYSVSREKKESFPLTVTSAQKNPTAFYLCASGGQGNYDSPLHFGNGTRLTVT.

This clonotype was observed many times. At one of its ends the junction is not consistent with the germline gene, which may arise from a read error. The chain joins TRBV7-3 to TRBJ2-7; 7 bases agree with TRBD1. Germline V gene sequence: CDR1 SGHTA, CDR2 FQGTGA. The CDR3 runs to 12 residues. CDR3 in amino acids: CASSSSPGTAHF. The CDR3 DNA reads as TGTGCCAGCAGCTCCTCCCCCGGGACAGCGCACTTC.

This clonotype was seen only once. The J gene is TRBJ1-2, the V gene TRBV20-1; D gene ambiguous. The CDR3 sequence is 13 residues long. Trimming took 3 bases from V and 8 from J, leaving 16 bases between them. Germline lookup yields CDR1 DFQATT and CDR2 SNEGSKA (reference sequence). CDR3 in DNA: TGCAGTGCTAGCAAGTCAGGAGCGGGGGGCTACACCTTC. Translation: CSASKSGAGGYTF.

In DNA, the CDR3 is TGTGCCAGCAGCTTTGCGGGAGGAACTGAAGCTTTCTTT. Translation gives CASSFAGGTEAFF. The chain is built from TRBV5-4 and TRBJ1-1; no clear D gene. The CDR3 loop spans 13 amino acids. Trimming shortened V by 2 bases and J by 5 bases, and 10 bases separated the two germline ends. Looked up from germline, CDR1 is SGHNT and CDR2 is YYREEE (reference sequence). The entire variable domain, with the rest obtained from reference TRBV5-4 and TRBJ1-1, is as follows: ETGVTQSPTHLIKTRGQQVTLRCSSQSGHNTVSWYQQALGQGPQFIFQYYREEENGRGNFPPRFSGLQFPNYSSELNVNALELDDSALYLCASSFAGGTEAFFGQGTRLTVV.

With respect to this clonotype: Because it lacks the conserved phenylalanine or tryptophan at the end, this CDR3 is likely a read error. J is TRBJ1-6 and V is TRBV7-2; maybe TRBD1 (6 bases). CDR3 length: 15 residues. Trimming pared 5 bases from V and 10 bases from J, leaving 18 bases between. The germline CDR1 and CDR2 sequences are SGHTA and FQGNSA. The CDR3 region is CASSQESRGNSPLHS. CDR3 DNA sequence: TGTGCCAGCAGCCAAGAAAGCAGGGGCAACTCACCCCTCCACTCT.

The chain combines TRBV6-6 with TRBJ2-3; maybe TRBD1 (5 bases). CDR3 length: 14 residues. Germline V gives CDR1 MNHNY, CDR2 SVGAGI (reference sequence). Trimming left V 7 bases short and J 2 bases short, with 13 bases between. The DNA for the CDR3 is TGTGCCAGCACCTCACGACAGTACACAGATACGCAGTATTTT. Translating gives CASTSRQYTDTQYF.

This chain uses TRBV24-1 with TRBJ1-4; D not certain. The CDR3 consists of 16 residues. Germline values: CDR1 KGHDR, CDR2 SFDVKD. V was shortened by 4 bases and J by 14 bases, with 25 bases between the two germline ends. This CDR3 reads CATSDPRQAASERLFF. The DNA of the CDR3 is TGTGCCACCAGTGACCCCCGTCAGGCGGCTAGTGAACGCCTGTTTTTT.

A few counts support this clonotype. The chain uses TRBV7-6 and TRBJ2-7, with D hard to call. The V end was cut by 6 bases, the J end by 4 bases, with 13 bases between. CDR1 is SGHVS, CDR2 FNYEAQ, per germline. The CDR3 has 13 amino acids. CDR3 nucleotides: TGTGCCAGCAGTGAAAATCCTGCATACGAGCAGTACTTC. Its translation is CASSENPAYEQYF.

The chain carries TRBV11-2 and TRBJ1-4; 9 bases map to TRBD1. CDR1 is SGHAT, CDR2 FQNNGV, per germline. The CDR3 has 14 residues. V shed 5 bases and J 5 bases; nucleotides not matched to a gene: 3. DNA of the CDR3: TGTGCCAGCAGCCGGACAGGGGAGAATGAAAAACTGTTTTTT. Translation gives CASSRTGENEKLFF.

This clonotype showed up many times. The rearrangement uses TRBV2 and TRBJ1-5; unclear D gene. CDR1 is SNHLY, CDR2 FYNNEI, per germline. Trimming left V 8 bases short and J 2 bases short, with 10 bases between. The CDR3 covers 13 residues. As DNA, the CDR3 is TGTGCCAGCGTCCTCGAGGGCAATCAGCCCCAGCATTTT. Translated: CASVLEGNQPQHF. Combining the CDR3 with reference TRBV2 and TRBJ1-5 gives the whole variable domain EPEVTQTPSHQVTQMGQEVILRCVPISNHLYFYWYRQILGQKVEFLVSFYNNEISEKSEIFDDQFSVERPDGSNFTLKIRSTKLEDSAMYFCASVLEGNQPQHFGDGTRLSIL.

This chain links TRBV9 with TRBJ2-7, with D possibly matching TRBD2 (6 bases). Per germline, CDR1 SGDLS and CDR2 YYNGEE. CDR3 length: 15 residues. V was shortened by 4 bases and J by 1 base, with 15 bases between the two germline ends. The CDR3 region is CASSPGLVASYEQYF. As DNA, the CDR3 is TGTGCCAGCAGCCCGGGACTGGTGGCGTCCTACGAGCAGTACTTC. Drawing the rest from reference TRBV9 and TRBJ2-7, the complete variable domain is DSGVTQTPKHLITATGQRVTLRCSPRSGDLSVYWYQQSLDQGLQFLIQYYNGEERAKGNILERFSAQQFPDLHSELNLSSLELGDSALYFCASSPGLVASYEQYFGPGTRLTVT.

The rearrangement uses TRBV29-1 and TRBJ1-2, with D perhaps TRBD1 (5 bases). Trimming took 7 bases from V and 7 from J, leaving 16 bases between them. The CDR3 is 12 amino acids. Per germline, CDR1 SQVTM and CDR2 ANQGSEA. The CDR3 nucleotides read TGCAGCGGGGGTGTGAGGGGCGTTGGCTACACCTTC. Protein: CSGGVRGVGYTF.

In regard to this clonotype: A junction boundary mismatches the germline segment, possibly from a read error. For the CDR3, the DNA is TGTGCCAGCACCGGCCGACTAAACACCGGGGCGCTGTTTTTT. This translates into CASTGRLNTGALFF. The chain has TRBV25-1 and TRBJ2-2; D may be TRBD1 or TRBD2 (5 bases each). Germline lookup yields CDR1 MGHDK and CDR2 SYGVNS. The CDR3 runs to 14 residues.

Comment on this clonotype: The CDR3 does not close with the conserved phenylalanine or tryptophan, likely indicating a read error. Because the CDR3's place on the DNA is in doubt, the DNA is left out and the CDR3 is given as listed by TCRdb. The rearrangement joins TRBV7-2 to TRBJ2-7; TRBD2, as called in the table, went unchecked against the DNA. The CDR3 comprises 13 residues, both ends counted. Germline V CDR1 and CDR2: SGHTA, FQGNSA. CDR3 region: CASTSGGETQYFG.

The J gene is TRBJ2-1, the V gene TRBV29-1, with D tentatively TRBD1 (6 bases). This CDR3 region has 14 residues. V lost 4 bases, J lost 8 bases, and 18 bases lay in between. Germline values: CDR1 SQVTM, CDR2 ANQGSEA. The CDR3 loop is CSVGDTGWGHEQFF. CDR3 DNA sequence: TGCAGCGTTGGAGATACAGGCTGGGGGCATGAGCAGTTCTTC.

Concerning this clonotype: The junction departs from germline at one end; a sequencing error may be responsible. The rearrangement uses TRBV7-2 and TRBJ2-7; D unclear. CDR1 and CDR2 from the germline V gene are SGHTA and FQGNSA. The CDR3 loop spans 14 amino acids. CDR3: CASSLDTKQPQQFF. For the CDR3, the DNA is TGTGCCAGCAGCTTAGATACAAAGCAGCCCCAGCAGTTTTTC. Full variable domain (missing parts from reference TRBV7-2 and TRBJ2-7): GAGVSQSPSNKVTEKGKDVELRCDPISGHTALYWYRQSLGQGLEFLIYFQGNSAPDKSGLPSDRFSAERTGGSVSTLTIQRTQQEDSAVYLCASSLDTKQPQQFFGPGTRLTVT.

The chain recombines TRBV11-2 with TRBJ1-3; D is uncertain. From germline, CDR1 is SGHAT and CDR2 FQNNGV. The V and J ends lost 1 base and 1 base respectively, with 11 bases between them. The CDR3 totals 16 residues. The CDR3 DNA reads as TGTGCCAGCAGCTTAGGAAGGGAATTTTCTGGAAACACCATATATTTT. Translating gives CASSLGREFSGNTIYF.

Note on this clonotype: The conserved closing phenylalanine or tryptophan is absent in this CDR3, likely reflecting a read error. Because the CDR3's place on the DNA is in doubt, the DNA is left out and the CDR3 is given as listed by TCRdb. The chain combines TRBV7-2 with TRBJ1-2. The germline V gene has CDR1 SGHTA and CDR2 FQGNSA. From its first to its last residue, the CDR3 has 13 amino acids. Here the CDR3 reads CASSLGGRAPHPL.